This TCR beta chain came from a study of OX40 agonist ivuxolimab in advanced cancers. Study summary: Patients with hepatocellular carcinoma, melanoma, renal cell or head and neck cancer made up the dose-escalation patients. Therapy given before enrollment (anti-PD-1, anti-PD-L1 or anti-CTLA-4) was allowed, and around 41% had some. General study findings and limits: Averaging showed that CD8+ T cells had more expanded clones than CD4+ did.

Exclusion of a patient followed from autoimmune disease history or systemic immunosuppression. Concerning this clone itself: Its antigen is not identified.

The CDR3 runs to 16 residues. Germline assignment: CDR1 LNHDA and CDR2 SQIVND (reference sequence). Trimming removed 5 bases at V and 0 bases at J, with 17 bases between. Assay: immunoSEQ multiplex PCR; the TCRdb copy retains only in-frame clones and omits some. The sample lists tens of thousands of clones, 90% occurring once. This specimen was CD4+ or CD8+ T cells sorted from blood, taken in a trial of the OX40 agonist ivuxolimab. The V and J genes are TRBV19 and TRBJ2-7, with D unresolved. This TCR came from an adult with an advanced solid tumor such as melanoma, head and neck, liver or kidney cancer. CDR3: CASSFRFTTSSYEQYF. CDR3 nucleotide sequence: TGTGCCAGTAGTTTCCGCTTCACCACCTCCTCCTACGAGCAGTACTTC.